The source of this TCR beta chain is a study of T-cell memory formation after mild COVID-19 (dated by TCRdb to the early 2020s). Turning to the overall study: Most TCR sequence clusters were specific to one of the two donors. In two donors, T-cell clones that expanded and contracted after mild COVID-19 were tracked by sequencing TCRalpha and TCRbeta repertoires over time. The cohort comprised two young, previously healthy adult volunteers, one female and one male. The study at large found these results: Contracting CD4+ clones appeared mostly in the CM and EM memory subsets, whereas CD8+ clones were enriched in EMRA. Some responding clones were found in pre-infection memory, which suggests that pre-existing cross-reactive memory T cells took part in the SARS-CoV-2 response. Only two mild cases were covered in the study, and larger cohorts including severe cases with pre-infection samples were considered necessary. Balanced CD4/CD8 phenotypes were observed for clones contracting from day 15 to 85, whereas a bias towards CD4+ was observed for a second wave of clones expanding from day 15 to 37. Whether the second-wave clones peaking on day 37 were SARS-CoV-2 specific was not confirmed.

The junction carries 10 bases between V and J, which are trimmed by 0 bases and 2 bases respectively. The CDR3 starts with the cysteine, ends with the phenylalanine, and has 16 residues. Only the CDR3 portion is preserved as DNA: 48 bases, with reading frame beginning at the first base. In the germline V gene, CDR1 corresponds to SGHVS and CDR2 to FQNEAQ. Ten or more counts support this clonotype. Its antigen is currently not known. Qualities for individual bases were not recorded, and no much larger clone is one base off. PBMCs were isolated by Ficoll-Paque density gradient centrifugation. Reads for this sample came from an Illumina NovaSeq 6000. Using 5'RACE with constant-segment primers, TCRalpha and TCRbeta cDNA libraries were constructed, with sample barcodes and unique molecular identifiers added in the process. RNA was extracted from every sample with Trizol reagent. Library amplification was performed in two PCR steps, and a second sample barcode and Illumina TruSeq adapters were introduced in the second step. Libraries were sequenced on an Illumina NovaSeq with 2 x 150 bp paired-end reads. In the original analysis: The reads were demultiplexed and collapsed into UMI-guided consensus sequences using migec v1.2.7. With mixcr v2.1.11, UMI consensuses were aligned to TRA and TRB V and J templates and assembled into clonotypes. Clonotypes were classified as expanded or contracted when called significant by both edgeR and NoisET, with noise models trained on biological replicates. For edgeR calls, the cutoffs were a false discovery rate-adjusted p below 0.01 and a log2 fold-change threshold of 1. As an exploratory analysis of dynamics, PCA with hierarchical clustering was applied to max-normalized trajectories of the 1000 most abundant clonotypes. Each responding clone was given a CD4 or CD8 phenotype based on the CD4+ and CD8+ repertoires, which had been sequenced separately. TCRdb trimmed public reads at Q25 via fastp, called clones via MiXCR and kept in-frame beta chains. Entries are consolidated by CDR3 protein sequence, retaining the most common genes and DNA. In this record, the V and J calls reflect TCRdb's handling and not the investigators' own analysis. The table for this sample lists 350,000 or so distinct CDR3 sequences; about an eighth of them were counted only once. 20% to 25% of the sample belongs to the ten largest clones.

What was sequenced was PBMCs or a T cell subset sorted from them (not recorded which). The chain couples TRBV7-8 to TRBJ2-2, with TRBD2 perhaps the D gene, on 6 matching bases. This TCR derives from a man in his late teens or twenties who had mild COVID-19 (a few samples of this study predate the infection). The sample titles of this study are shuffled in the database, so cell type and time point are left out; the donor was told from shared clones. The encoded CDR3 is CASSLAEGLNTGELFF. In nucleotides, the sequence is TGTGCCAGCAGCTTAGCGGAGGGGCTTAACACCGGGGAGCTGTTTTTT.